This T cell receptor (beta chain) was documented in a study of blood T cell repertoires in COVID-19. Across the whole study: Acute-phase and convalescent COVID-19 samples originated in the United States, Italy and Spain.

The protocol was immunoSEQ multiplex PCR, while the TCRdb copy is restricted to in-frame clones and leaves out a portion. The sample contains fewer than 250,000 clones, approximately 90% of which appear only once. All exposed participants met a person with COVID-19 within 2 weeks before entering the study. V trimming: 0 bases; J trimming: 10 bases; junction bases outside the gene matches: 6. Per germline, CDR1 SGDLS and CDR2 YYNGEE. This CDR3 has 14 amino acids. The clonotype originates from a man aged 50-60 years who had been exposed to COVID-19. V usage is TRBV9 and J usage is TRBJ1-4; 7 bases are a match to TRBD1. Sequenced input: PBMCs or T cells enriched from blood (not recorded which). Here the CDR3 DNA reads TGTGCCAGCAGCGTAGGACAGGGAAGTAGAAAACTGTTTTTT. Protein product: CASSVGQGSRKLFF. Filled out from reference TRBV9 and TRBJ1-4, the complete variable domain reads DSGVTQTPKHLITATGQRVTLRCSPRSGDLSVYWYQQSLDQGLQFLIQYYNGEERAKGNILERFSAQQFPDLHSELNLSSLELGDSALYFCASSVGQGSRKLFFGSGTQLSVL.